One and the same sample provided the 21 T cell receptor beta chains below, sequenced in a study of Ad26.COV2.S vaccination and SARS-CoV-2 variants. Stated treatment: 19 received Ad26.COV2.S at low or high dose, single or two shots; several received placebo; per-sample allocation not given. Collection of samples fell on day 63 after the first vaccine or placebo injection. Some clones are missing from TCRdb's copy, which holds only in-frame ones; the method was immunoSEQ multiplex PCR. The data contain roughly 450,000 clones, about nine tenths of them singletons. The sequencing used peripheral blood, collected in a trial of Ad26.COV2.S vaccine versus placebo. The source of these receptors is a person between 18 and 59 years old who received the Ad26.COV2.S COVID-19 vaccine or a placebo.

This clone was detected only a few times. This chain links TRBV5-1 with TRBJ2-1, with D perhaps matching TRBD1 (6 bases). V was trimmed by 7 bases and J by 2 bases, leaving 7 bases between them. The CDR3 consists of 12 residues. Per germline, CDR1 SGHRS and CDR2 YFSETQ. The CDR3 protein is CASRQAYNEQFF. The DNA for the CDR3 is TGCGCCAGCCGACAGGCCTACAATGAGCAGTTCTTC. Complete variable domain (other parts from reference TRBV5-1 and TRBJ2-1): KAGVTQTPRYLIKTRGQQVTLSCSPISGHRSVSWYQQTPGQGLQFLFEYFSETQRNKGNFPGRFSGRQFSNSRSEMNVSTLELGDSALYLCASRQAYNEQFFGPGTRLTVL.

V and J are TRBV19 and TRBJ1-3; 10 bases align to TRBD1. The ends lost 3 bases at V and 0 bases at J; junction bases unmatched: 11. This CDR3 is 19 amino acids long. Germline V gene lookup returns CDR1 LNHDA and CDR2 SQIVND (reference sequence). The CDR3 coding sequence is TGTGCCAGTAGTATCCTCGTAGGGGGACAGGGGTCCTCTGGAAACACCATATATTTT. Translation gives CASSILVGGQGSSGNTIYF.

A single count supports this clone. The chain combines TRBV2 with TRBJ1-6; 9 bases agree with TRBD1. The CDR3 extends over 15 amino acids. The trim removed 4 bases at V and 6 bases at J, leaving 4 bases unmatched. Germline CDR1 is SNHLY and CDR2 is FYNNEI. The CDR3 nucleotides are TGTGCCAGCAGTGCAAGACAGGGGGTTAATTCACCCCTCCACTTT. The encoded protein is CASSARQGVNSPLHF.

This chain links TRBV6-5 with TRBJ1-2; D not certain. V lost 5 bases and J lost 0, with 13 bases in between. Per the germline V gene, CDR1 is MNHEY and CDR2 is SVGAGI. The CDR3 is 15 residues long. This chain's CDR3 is CASSRTGKANYGYTF. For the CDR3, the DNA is TGTGCCAGCAGTCGGACGGGAAAAGCTAACTATGGCTACACCTTC.

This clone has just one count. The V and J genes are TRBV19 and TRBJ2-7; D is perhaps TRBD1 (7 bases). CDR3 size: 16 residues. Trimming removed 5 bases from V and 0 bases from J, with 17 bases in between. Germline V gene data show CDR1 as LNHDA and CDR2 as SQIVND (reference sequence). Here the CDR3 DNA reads TGTGCCAGTAGTTTCCAGGGGGGAGGTTACTCCTACGAGCAGTACTTC. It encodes CASSFQGGGYSYEQYF.

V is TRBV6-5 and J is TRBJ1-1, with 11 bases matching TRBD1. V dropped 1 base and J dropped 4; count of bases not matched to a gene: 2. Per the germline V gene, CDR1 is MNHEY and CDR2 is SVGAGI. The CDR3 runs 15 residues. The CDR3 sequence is CASSYFGTGGTEAFF. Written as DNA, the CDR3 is TGTGCCAGCAGTTACTTCGGGACAGGGGGCACTGAAGCTTTCTTT.

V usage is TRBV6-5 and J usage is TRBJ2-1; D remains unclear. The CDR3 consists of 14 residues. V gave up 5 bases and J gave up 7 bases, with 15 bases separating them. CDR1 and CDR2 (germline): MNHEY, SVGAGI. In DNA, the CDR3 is TGTGCCAGCAGTATGGAGTTGCCGCCGAATGAGCAGTTCTTC. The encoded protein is CASSMELPPNEQFF.

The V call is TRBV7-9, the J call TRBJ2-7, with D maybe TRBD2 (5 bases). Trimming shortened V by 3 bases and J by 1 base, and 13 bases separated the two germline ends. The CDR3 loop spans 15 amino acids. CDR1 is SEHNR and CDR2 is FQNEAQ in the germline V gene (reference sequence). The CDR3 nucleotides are TGTGCCAGCAGCTTTGGTTCCGGGGTTTCCTACGAGCAGTACTTC. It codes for CASSFGSGVSYEQYF.

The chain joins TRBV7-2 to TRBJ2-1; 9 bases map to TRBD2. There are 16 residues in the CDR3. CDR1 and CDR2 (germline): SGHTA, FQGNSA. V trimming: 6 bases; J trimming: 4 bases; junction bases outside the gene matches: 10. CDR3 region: CASRKRGLAGYNEQFF. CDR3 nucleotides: TGTGCCAGCAGAAAAAGGGGGCTAGCGGGATACAATGAGCAGTTCTTC.

This CDR3 reads CATRLSNTEAFF. The CDR3 nucleotides read TGTGCCACCCGACTTAGTAACACTGAAGCTTTCTTT. This chain links TRBV19 with TRBJ1-1; D ambiguous. This CDR3 has 12 residues. Trimming removed 10 bases from V and 2 bases from J, with 11 bases in between. Looked up from germline, CDR1 is LNHDA and CDR2 is SQIVND (reference sequence).

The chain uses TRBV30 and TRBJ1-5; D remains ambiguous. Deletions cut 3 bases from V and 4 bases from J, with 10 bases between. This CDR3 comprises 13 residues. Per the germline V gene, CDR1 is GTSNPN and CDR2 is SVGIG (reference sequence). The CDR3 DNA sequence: TGTGCCTGGAGCCCCGGCGTGAATCAGCCCCAGCATTTT. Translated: CAWSPGVNQPQHF.

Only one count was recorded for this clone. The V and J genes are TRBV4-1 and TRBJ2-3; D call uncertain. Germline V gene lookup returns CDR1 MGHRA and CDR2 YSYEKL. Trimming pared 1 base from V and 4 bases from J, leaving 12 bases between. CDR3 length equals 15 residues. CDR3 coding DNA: TGCGCCAGCAGCCAAGTTCCAGTTCGGTCAGATACGCAGTATTTT. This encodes CASSQVPVRSDTQYF.

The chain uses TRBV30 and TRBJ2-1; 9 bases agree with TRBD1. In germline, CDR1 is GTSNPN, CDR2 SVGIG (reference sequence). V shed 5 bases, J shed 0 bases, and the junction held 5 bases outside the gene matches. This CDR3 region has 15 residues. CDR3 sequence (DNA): TGTGCCTGGGAACAGGGGGCAAGCTCCTACAATGAGCAGTTCTTC. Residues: CAWEQGASSYNEQFF.

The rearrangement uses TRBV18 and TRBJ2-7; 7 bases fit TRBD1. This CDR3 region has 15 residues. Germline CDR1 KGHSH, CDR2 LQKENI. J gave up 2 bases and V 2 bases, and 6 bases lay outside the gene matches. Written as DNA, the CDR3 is TGTGCCAGCTCACCAGGGTCAGGGGGTCCCTACGAGCAGTACTTC. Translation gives CASSPGSGGPYEQYF. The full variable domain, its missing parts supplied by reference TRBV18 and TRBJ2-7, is NAGVMQNPRHLVRRRGQEARLRCSPMKGHSHVYWYRQLPEEGLKFMVYLQKENIIDESGMPKERFSAEFPKEGPSILRIQQVVRGDSAAYFCASSPGSGGPYEQYFGPGTRLTVT.

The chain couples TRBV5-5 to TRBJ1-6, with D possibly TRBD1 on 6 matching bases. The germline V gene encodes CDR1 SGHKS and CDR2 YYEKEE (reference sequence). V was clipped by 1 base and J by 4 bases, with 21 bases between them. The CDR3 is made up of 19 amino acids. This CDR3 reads CASSLKQGPPITYNSPLHF. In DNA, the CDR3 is TGTGCCAGCAGCTTGAAGCAGGGGCCACCAATTACTTATAATTCACCCCTCCACTTT.

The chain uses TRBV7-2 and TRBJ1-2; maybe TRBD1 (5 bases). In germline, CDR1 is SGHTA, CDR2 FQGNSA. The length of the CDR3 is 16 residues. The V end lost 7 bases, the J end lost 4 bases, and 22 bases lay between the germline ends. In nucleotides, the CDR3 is TGTGCCAGCAAGGAGACAGCTAACGGGGGTCTCTATGGCTACACCTTC. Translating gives CASKETANGGLYGYTF.

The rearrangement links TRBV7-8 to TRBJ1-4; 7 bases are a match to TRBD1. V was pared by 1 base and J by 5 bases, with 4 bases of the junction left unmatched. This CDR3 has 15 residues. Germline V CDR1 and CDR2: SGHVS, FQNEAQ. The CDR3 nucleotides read TGTGCCAGCAGCTTAGATACAGGGGTAAATGAAAAACTGTTTTTT. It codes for CASSLDTGVNEKLFF.

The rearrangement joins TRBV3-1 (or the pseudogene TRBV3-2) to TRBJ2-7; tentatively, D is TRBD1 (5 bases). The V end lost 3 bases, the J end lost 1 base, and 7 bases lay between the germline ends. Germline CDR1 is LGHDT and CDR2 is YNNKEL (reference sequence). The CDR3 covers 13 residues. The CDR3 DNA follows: TGTGCCAGCAGCCAGCAGGGATCCTACGAGCAGTACTTC. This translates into CASSQQGSYEQYF.

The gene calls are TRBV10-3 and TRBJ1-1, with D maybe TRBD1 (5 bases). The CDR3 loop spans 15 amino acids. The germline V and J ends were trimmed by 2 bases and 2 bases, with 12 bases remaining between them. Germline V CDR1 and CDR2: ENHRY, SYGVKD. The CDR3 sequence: CAISERGRDNTEAFF. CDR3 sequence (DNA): TGTGCCATCAGTGAGAGGGGTCGTGATAACACTGAAGCTTTCTTT.

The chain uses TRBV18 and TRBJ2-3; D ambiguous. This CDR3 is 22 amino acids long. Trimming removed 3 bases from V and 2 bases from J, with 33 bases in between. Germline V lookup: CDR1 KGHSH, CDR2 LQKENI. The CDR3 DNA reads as TGTGCCAGCTCACCCGGAGCAAACACCCCTGGGTTAGTGGTTCGTTTCACAGATACGCAGTATTTT. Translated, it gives CASSPGANTPGLVVRFTDTQYF.

CDR3 region: CAWKDSSYEQYF. Here the CDR3 DNA reads TGTGCCTGGAAGGATTCGTCGTACGAGCAGTACTTC. V and J are TRBV30 and TRBJ2-7; D not certain. V was cut by 4 bases and J by 4 bases, with 11 bases left in between. The CDR3 is 12 amino acids. Looked up from germline, CDR1 is GTSNPN and CDR2 is SVGIG (reference sequence).